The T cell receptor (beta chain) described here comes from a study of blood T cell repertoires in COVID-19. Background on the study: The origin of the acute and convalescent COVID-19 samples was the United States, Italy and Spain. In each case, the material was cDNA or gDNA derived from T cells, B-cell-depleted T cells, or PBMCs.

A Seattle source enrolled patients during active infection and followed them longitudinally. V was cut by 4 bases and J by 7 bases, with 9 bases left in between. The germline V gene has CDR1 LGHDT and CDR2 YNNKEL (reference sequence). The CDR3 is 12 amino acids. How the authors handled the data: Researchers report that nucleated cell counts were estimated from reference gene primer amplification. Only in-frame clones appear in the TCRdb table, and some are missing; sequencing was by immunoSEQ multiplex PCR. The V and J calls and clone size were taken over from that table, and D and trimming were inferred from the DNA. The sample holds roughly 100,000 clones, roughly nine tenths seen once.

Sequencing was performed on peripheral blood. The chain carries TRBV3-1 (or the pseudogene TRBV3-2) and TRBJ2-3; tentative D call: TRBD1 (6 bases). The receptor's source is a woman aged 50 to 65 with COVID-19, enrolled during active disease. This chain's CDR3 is CASSPTGNTQYF. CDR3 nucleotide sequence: TGTGCCAGCAGCCCGACAGGAAATACGCAGTATTTT.